This T cell receptor beta chain was retrieved from a study of blood T cell repertoires in COVID-19. About the study: Collection of acute and convalescent COVID-19 samples took place in the United States, Italy and Spain. The analysed material was cDNA or gDNA that came from T cells, B-cell-depleted T cells, or PBMCs.

V lost 6 bases, J lost 8 bases, and 10 bases stayed unmatched. The CDR3 extends over 16 amino acids. In germline, CDR1 is MNHEY, CDR2 SMNVEV (reference sequence). Sequenced by immunoSEQ multiplex PCR; TCRdb stores in-frame clones only, minus some. The data contain around 150,000 clones, 86% of them singletons. This sequence originates from a man aged 55-75 years with acute or convalescent COVID-19. The chain links TRBV27 to TRBJ2-1, with 13 bases identical to TRBD2. Sequences were obtained from peripheral blood. The CDR3 region is CASRQRLAGGPHEQFF. CDR3 coding DNA: TGTGCCAGCAGACAGAGACTAGCGGGAGGTCCCCATGAGCAGTTCTTC.